One and the same sample provided the 2 T cell receptor beta chains below, sequenced in a study of CD8 T cells in ankylosing spondylitis. Their antigens remain unidentified. TCRdb analysed the 5' RACE reads with MiXCR anew, one entry per CDR3 protein. The sample shows around 430,000 distinct CDR3 sequences, 17% of them seen only once. Findings of the study overall: Blood of patients with ankylosing spondylitis appeared to be characterized by a TCR beta motif of fewer than 10 highly homologous variants.

What was sequenced was blood, either unsorted or a sorted T cell fraction (not recorded which). These receptors all come from a male donor with ankylosing spondylitis.

This clonotype has more than one count but fewer than ten. The chain joins TRBV7-2 to TRBJ2-2; possibly TRBD2 for D (6 bases). CDR3 length: 15 amino acids. The V end lost 5 bases, the J end lost 6 bases, and 16 bases lay between the germline ends. Germline CDR1 is SGHTA and CDR2 is FQGNSA. CDR3 nucleotides: TGTGCCAGCAGCCCCCATCCCACGGGGGCCGGGGAGCTGTTTTTT. Translation gives CASSPHPTGAGELFF. The variable domain in full, completed from reference TRBV7-2 and TRBJ2-2, reads GAGVSQSPSNKVTEKGKDVELRCDPISGHTALYWYRQSLGQGLEFLIYFQGNSAPDKSGLPSDRFSAERTGGSVSTLTIQRTQQEDSAVYLCASSPHPTGAGELFFGEGSRLTVL.

This rearrangement joins TRBV5-4 to TRBJ2-3, with a tentative D call TRBD2 (6 bases). V dropped 10 bases and J dropped 4 bases, with 19 bases sitting between them. Germline V gives CDR1 SGHNT, CDR2 YYREEE (reference sequence). The CDR3 extends over 14 amino acids. The CDR3 sequence: CAVGLGRVPDTQYF. The CDR3, as DNA: TGTGCCGTGGGACTGGGGCGCGTGCCAGATACGCAGTATTTT.